Below, 6 T cell receptor beta chains from the same sample are listed, as sequenced in a study of blood T cells in healthy people across ages (dated by TCRdb to between 2014 and 2016). Receptor amplification or capture employed 5' RACE. The sequencing machine was an Illumina HiSeq 2500. The second PCR ran for roughly 7 to 12 cycles and used a J-beta primer mix along with a sample-barcoded 5' primer. The raw public reads went through TCRdb reprocessing: fastp at Q25, MiXCR clone calling, in-frame beta chains kept. Each record represents a unique CDR3 protein, reported with the most common genes and DNA among its rows. Present in this sample are around 850,000 distinct CDR3 sequences, roughly 34% of which were seen just once. The ten largest clones add up to over 10% of the sample. Sequenced sample: blood. The receptors were sampled from a man younger than 35 in good health.

This clonotype was recorded a few times. The genes are TRBV7-9 and TRBJ1-6; no definite D call. Trimming removed 2 bases from V and 13 bases from J, with 15 bases in between. Germline V CDR1 and CDR2: SEHNR, FQNEAQ (reference sequence). The CDR3 is made up of 14 amino acids. CDR3 sequence: CASSLHSPSAPLHF. The CDR3 DNA is TGTGCCAGCAGCTTACACTCCCCCTCGGCGCCCCTCCACTTT.

This clonotype was counted ten times or more. The chain joins TRBV29-1 to TRBJ2-3; no clear D. The CDR3 covers 11 residues. V shed 8 bases and J shed 5 bases, with 11 bases lying between them. The germline gives CDR1 SQVTM, CDR2 ANQGSEA. The DNA of the CDR3 is TGCAGCTTGGCCTCCCAAGATACGCAGTATTTT. This translates into CSLASQDTQYF.

In this sample, this clonotype turned up once. The rearrangement uses TRBV20-1 and TRBJ2-3, with 8 bases that match TRBD2. Germline CDR1 is DFQATT and CDR2 is SNEGSKA (reference sequence). The CDR3 loop spans 13 amino acids. The trim removed 6 bases at V and 4 bases at J, leaving 6 bases unmatched. The CDR3 spells CSAGTSYSDTQYF. The CDR3 DNA reads as TGCAGTGCCGGGACTAGTTATTCAGATACGCAGTATTTT.

Concerning this clonotype itself: Mismatch with germline at one junction end may stem from a read error. V usage is TRBV27 and J usage is TRBJ1-2; D gene ambiguous. This CDR3 contains 13 residues. Germline lookup yields CDR1 MNHEY and CDR2 SMNVEV (reference sequence). The CDR3 is CASSVSHSYGYTF. The DNA for the CDR3 is TGTGCCAGCAGTGTATCGCACAGCTATGGCTACACCTTC.

The rearrangement joins TRBV12-3 or TRBV12-4 to TRBJ2-4; a weak D match, TRBD2 (6 bases). With the DNA end fitting TRBJ2-7 better, the J assignment may be wrong. The CDR3 length is 15 residues. The CDR3 reads CASSFGGSSSYEQYF. In DNA, the CDR3 is TGTGCCAGCAGTTTCGGGGGTTCGAGCTCCTACGAGCAGTACTTC.

This clonotype was recorded once. A clone one base away is much larger, so this may be a read error. The CDR3 DNA reads as TGCGCCAGCAGGAGGACTGGCAATTATGGCCACACCTTC. Translated, it gives CASRRTGNYGHTF. The chain couples TRBV5-1 to TRBJ1-2; no definite D call. The CDR3 loop spans 13 amino acids. Germline CDR1 is SGHRS and CDR2 is YFSETQ.